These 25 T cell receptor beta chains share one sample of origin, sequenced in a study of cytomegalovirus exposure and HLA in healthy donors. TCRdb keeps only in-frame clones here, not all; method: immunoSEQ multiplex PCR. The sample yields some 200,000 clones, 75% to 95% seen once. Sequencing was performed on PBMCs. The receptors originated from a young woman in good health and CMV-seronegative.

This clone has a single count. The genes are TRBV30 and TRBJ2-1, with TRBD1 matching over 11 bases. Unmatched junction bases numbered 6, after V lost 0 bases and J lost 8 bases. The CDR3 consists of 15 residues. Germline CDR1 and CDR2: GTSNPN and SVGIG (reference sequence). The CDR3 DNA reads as TGTGCCTGGAGTGTAGGGACAGGGGGGACGGATGAGCAGTTCTTC. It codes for CAWSVGTGGTDEQFF.

The CDR3 sequence: CASSITRGYTF. The CDR3, as DNA: TGTGCCTCCTCTATAACTCGTGGCTACACCTTC. This chain links TRBV30 with TRBJ1-2; D gene ambiguous. This CDR3 has 11 residues. Deletions cut 7 bases from V and 7 bases from J, with 13 bases between. Germline lookup yields CDR1 GTSNPN and CDR2 SVGIG (reference sequence).

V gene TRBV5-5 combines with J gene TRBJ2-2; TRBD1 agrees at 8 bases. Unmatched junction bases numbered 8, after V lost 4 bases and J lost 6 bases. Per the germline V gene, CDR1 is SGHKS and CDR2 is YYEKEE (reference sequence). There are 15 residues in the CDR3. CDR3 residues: CASSPGQGYSGELFF. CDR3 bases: TGTGCCAGCAGCCCCGGACAGGGTTACTCCGGGGAGCTGTTTTTT.

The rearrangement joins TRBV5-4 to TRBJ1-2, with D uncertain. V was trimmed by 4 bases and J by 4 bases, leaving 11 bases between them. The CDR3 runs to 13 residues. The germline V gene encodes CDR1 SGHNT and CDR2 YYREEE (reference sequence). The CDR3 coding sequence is TGTGCCAGCAGCCTAATCATTTCCTATGGCTACACCTTC. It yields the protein CASSLIISYGYTF.

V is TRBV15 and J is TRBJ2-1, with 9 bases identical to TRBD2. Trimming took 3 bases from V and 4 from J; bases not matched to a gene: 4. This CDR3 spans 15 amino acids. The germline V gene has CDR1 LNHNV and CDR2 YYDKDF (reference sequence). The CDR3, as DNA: TGTGCCACCAGCAGTAGAGCGGGAGGATACAATGAGCAGTTCTTC. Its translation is CATSSRAGGYNEQFF.

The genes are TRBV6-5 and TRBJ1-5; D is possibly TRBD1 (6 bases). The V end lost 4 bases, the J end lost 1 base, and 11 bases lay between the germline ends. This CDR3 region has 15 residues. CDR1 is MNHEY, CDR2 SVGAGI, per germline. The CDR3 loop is CASSSTGMSNQPQHF. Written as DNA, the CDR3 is TGTGCCAGCAGTTCCACAGGGATGAGCAATCAGCCCCAGCATTTT.

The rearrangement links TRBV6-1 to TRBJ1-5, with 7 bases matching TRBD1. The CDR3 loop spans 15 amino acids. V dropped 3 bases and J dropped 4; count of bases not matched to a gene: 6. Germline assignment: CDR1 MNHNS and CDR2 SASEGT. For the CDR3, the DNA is TGTGCCAGCAGTGACCCCCGGGACAGTAATCAGCCCCAGCATTTT. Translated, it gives CASSDPRDSNQPQHF.

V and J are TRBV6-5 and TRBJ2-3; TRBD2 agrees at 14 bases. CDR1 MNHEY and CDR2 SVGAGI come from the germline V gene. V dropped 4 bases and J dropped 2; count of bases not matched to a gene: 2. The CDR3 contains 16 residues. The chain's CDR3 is CASSWGLAGDTDTQYF. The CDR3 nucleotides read TGTGCCAGCAGTTGGGGACTAGCGGGAGACACAGATACGCAGTATTTT.

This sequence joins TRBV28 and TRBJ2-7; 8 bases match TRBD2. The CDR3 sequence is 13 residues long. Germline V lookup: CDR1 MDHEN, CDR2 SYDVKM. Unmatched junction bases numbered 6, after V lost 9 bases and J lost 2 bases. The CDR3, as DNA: TGTGCCAGTGTTAGCGGGACACCCTACGAGCAGTACTTC. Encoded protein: CASVSGTPYEQYF.

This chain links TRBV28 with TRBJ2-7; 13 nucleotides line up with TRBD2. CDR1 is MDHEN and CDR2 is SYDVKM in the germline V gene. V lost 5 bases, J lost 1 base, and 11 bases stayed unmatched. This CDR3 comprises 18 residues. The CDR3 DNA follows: TGTGCCAGCAGTCTCCTCGGACTAGCGGGAGACTCTTCCTACGAGCAGTACTTC. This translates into CASSLLGLAGDSSYEQYF.

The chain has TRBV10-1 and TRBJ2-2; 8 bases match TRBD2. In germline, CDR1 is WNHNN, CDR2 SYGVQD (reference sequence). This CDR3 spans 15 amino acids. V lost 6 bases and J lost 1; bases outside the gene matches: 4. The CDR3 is CASRGLEKNTGELFF. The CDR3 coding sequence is TGCGCCAGCAGGGGACTAGAGAAGAACACCGGGGAGCTGTTTTTT.

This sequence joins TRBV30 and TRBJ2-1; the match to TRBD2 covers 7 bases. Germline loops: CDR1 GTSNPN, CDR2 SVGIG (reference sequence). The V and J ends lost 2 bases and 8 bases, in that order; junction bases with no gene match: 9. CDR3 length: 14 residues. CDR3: CAWSLGREWDEQFF. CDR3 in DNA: TGTGCCTGGAGTCTGGGGCGGGAGTGGGATGAGCAGTTCTTC.

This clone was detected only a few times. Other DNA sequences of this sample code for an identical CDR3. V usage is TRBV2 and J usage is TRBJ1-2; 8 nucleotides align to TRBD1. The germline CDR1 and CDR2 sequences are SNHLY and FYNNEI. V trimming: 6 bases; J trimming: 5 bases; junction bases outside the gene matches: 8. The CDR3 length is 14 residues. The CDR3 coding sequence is TGTGCCAGCAGCTCCGACAGGGGCCCATATGGCTACACCTTC. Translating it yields CASSSDRGPYGYTF. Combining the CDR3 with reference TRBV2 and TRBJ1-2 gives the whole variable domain EPEVTQTPSHQVTQMGQEVILRCVPISNHLYFYWYRQILGQKVEFLVSFYNNEISEKSEIFDDQFSVERPDGSNFTLKIRSTKLEDSAMYFCASSSDRGPYGYTFGSGTRLTVV.

The CDR3 sequence is CAWNTGQGEEQYF. DNA of the CDR3: TGTGCCTGGAATACGGGACAGGGGGAAGAGCAGTACTTC. The gene calls are TRBV30 and TRBJ2-7; 11 nucleotides agree with TRBD1. CDR3 length: 13 amino acids. V lost 4 bases, J lost 7 bases, and 6 bases stayed unmatched. CDR1 and CDR2 from the germline V gene are GTSNPN and SVGIG (reference sequence).

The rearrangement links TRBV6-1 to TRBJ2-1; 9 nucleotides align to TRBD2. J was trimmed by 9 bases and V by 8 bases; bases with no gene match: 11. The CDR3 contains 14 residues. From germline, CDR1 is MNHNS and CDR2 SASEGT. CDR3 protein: CASPGLAAWGEQFF. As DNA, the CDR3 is TGTGCCAGCCCGGGACTAGCAGCTTGGGGTGAGCAGTTCTTC.

In nucleotides, the CDR3 is TGTGCTGCCCAGAATAAATGGCTAGCGGGAGCCGCGGGGGAGCTGTTTTTT. This codes for CAAQNKWLAGAAGELFF. The chain employs TRBV10-3 and TRBJ2-2, with TRBD2 matching 10 bases. The CDR3 is made up of 17 amino acids. Germline V lookup: CDR1 ENHRY, CDR2 SYGVKD.

The CDR3, as DNA: TGTGCCAGCAGCTTCAGAACCGGGGAGCTGTTTTTT. Translated, it gives CASSFRTGELFF. The chain recombines TRBV5-4 with TRBJ2-2; no reliable D call. Germline CDR1 and CDR2: SGHNT and YYREEE (reference sequence). The length of the CDR3 is 12 residues. V lost 2 bases and J lost 5, with 4 bases in between.

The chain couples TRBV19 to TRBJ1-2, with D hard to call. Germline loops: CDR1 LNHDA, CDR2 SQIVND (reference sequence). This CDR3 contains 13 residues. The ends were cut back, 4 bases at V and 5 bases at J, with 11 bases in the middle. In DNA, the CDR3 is TGTGCCAGTAGTAGTTGGGCGAGATATGGCTACACCTTC. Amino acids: CASSSWARYGYTF.

Here the CDR3 reads CASSIWGSSSYEQYF. The CDR3 DNA follows: TGTGCCAGTAGTATTTGGGGCTCGAGCTCCTACGAGCAGTACTTC. This chain uses TRBV19 with TRBJ2-7; a possible D gene is TRBD1 (5 bases). The germline CDR1 and CDR2 sequences are LNHDA and SQIVND (reference sequence). Deletions cut 3 bases from V and 0 bases from J, with 12 bases between. The CDR3 runs to 15 residues.

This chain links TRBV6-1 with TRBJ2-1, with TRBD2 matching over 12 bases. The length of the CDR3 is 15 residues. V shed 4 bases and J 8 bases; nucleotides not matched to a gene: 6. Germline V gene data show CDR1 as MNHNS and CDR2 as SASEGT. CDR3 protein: CASSGLAGGSDEQFF. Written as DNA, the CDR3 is TGTGCCAGCAGTGGGCTAGCGGGAGGGAGCGATGAGCAGTTCTTC.

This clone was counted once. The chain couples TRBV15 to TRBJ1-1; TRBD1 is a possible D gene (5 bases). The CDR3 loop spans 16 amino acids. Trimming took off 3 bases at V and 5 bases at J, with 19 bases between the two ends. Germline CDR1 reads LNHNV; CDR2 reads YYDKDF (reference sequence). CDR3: CATSSQKAGRRTEAFF. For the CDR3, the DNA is TGTGCCACCAGCAGCCAGAAAGCAGGGCGCAGGACTGAAGCTTTCTTT.

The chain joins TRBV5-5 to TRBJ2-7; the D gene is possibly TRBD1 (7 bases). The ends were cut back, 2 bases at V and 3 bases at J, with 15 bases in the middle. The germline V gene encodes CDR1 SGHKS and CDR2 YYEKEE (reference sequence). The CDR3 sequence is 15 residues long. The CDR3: CASSFGGQSNYEQYF. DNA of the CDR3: TGTGCCAGCAGCTTCGGGGGACAGTCGAACTACGAGCAGTACTTC.

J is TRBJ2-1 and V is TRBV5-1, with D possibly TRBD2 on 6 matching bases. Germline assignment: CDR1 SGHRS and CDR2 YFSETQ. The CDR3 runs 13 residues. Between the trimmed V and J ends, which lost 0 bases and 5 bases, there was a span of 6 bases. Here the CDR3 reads CASSLGTNNEQFF. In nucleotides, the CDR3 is TGCGCCAGCAGCTTGGGGACTAACAATGAGCAGTTCTTC.

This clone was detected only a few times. The CDR3 sequence is CASSSDSYGYTF. CDR3 DNA: TGCGCCAGCAGCTCGGACAGCTATGGCTACACCTTC. This chain joins TRBV5-1 and TRBJ1-2, with D perhaps matching TRBD1 (6 bases). Germline lookup yields CDR1 SGHRS and CDR2 YFSETQ. This CDR3 contains 12 residues. With 3 bases removed from V and 4 bases from J, the gap between germline ends came to 7 bases.

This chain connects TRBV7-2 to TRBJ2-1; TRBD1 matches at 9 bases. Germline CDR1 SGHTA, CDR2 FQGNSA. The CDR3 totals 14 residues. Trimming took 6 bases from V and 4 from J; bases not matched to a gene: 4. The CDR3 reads CASRQTGGYNEQFF. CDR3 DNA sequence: TGTGCCAGCAGACAGACAGGGGGTTACAATGAGCAGTTCTTC.